Described below is a single TCR beta chain sequence and its context. Its antigen is as yet unknown. Nominally healthy donors were sampled, though unrecorded immune exposures were likely. PCR was performed using 60 Vbeta and 13 Jbeta primers. This table comes from immunoSEQ multiplex PCR, and its TCRdb copy is limited to in-frame clones, with some not included. The sample contains fewer than 200,000 clones, 65% to 80% of which appear only once. These data come from a study of cytomegalovirus exposure and HLA in healthy donors. Findings of the study overall: In vitro testing confirmed a few CMV-associated chains as specific for CMV antigens. A later analysis by the authors found several of the most significant clusters apparently linked to common viral pathogens.

J was trimmed by 4 bases and V by 7 bases; bases with no gene match: 6. The CDR3 has 13 amino acids. Per germline, CDR1 SNHLY and CDR2 FYNNEI. The clonotype comes from a woman aged 40 to 49 in good health and CMV-seropositive. This sequence joins TRBV2 and TRBJ2-7; 8 bases are a match to TRBD1. The sample consisted of PBMCs. CDR3 nucleotides: TGTGCCAGCAACGGACAGGGCACTTACGAGCAGTACTTC. This encodes CASNGQGTYEQYF.